This entry concerns a single T cell receptor beta chain. This sample includes further DNA sequences coding for the same CDR3. This sample was included in a study of blood T cell repertoires in COVID-19. Overall study context: Nucleic acid was either cDNA or gDNA, and it came from T cells, B-cell-depleted T cells, or PBMCs.

V trimming: 2 bases; J trimming: 8 bases; junction bases outside the gene matches: 13. Germline V gene sequence: CDR1 MGHRA, CDR2 YSYEKL. The CDR3 spans 16 residues. The repertoire was sequenced with immunoSEQ multiplex PCR; TCRdb's copy has only in-frame clones and lacks some. The data hold about 150,000 clones, with around 79% observed a single time. Enrolment of Seattle patients took place during active infection, and they were followed longitudinally. Input material: peripheral blood. The source is a woman aged 70 to 79 with COVID-19, enrolled during active disease. The rearrangement joins TRBV4-1 to TRBJ1-2, with TRBD1 matching 8 bases. This chain's CDR3 is CASSQPRTGRAGGYTF. In nucleotides, the CDR3 is TGCGCCAGCAGCCAACCCCGGACAGGGCGGGCAGGGGGCTACACCTTC.